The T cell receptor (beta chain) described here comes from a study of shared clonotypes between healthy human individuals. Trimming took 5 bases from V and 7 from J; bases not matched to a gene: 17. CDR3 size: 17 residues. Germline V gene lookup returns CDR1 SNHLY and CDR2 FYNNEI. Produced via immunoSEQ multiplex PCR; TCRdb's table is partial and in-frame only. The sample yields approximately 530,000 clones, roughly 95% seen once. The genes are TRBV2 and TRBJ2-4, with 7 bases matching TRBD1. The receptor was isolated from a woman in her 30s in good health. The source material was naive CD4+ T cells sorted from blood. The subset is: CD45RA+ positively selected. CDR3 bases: TGTGCCAGCAGTTCATTGGGACAGCCTCTAGCCAGGAACATTCAGTACTTC. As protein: CASSSLGQPLARNIQYF.